These T cell receptor beta chains were read from a single sample in a study of glioma-infiltrating T cells. TCRdb called the multiplex PCR reads again in MiXCR, with one record for every CDR3 protein. The repertoire holds 150,000 or so distinct CDR3 sequences, with more than 35% as singletons. The sample was glioma tissue, nonneoplastic brain tissue, or PBMCs (not recorded which). Receptor source: a human donor with low-grade glioma or glioblastoma, undergoing nonglioma brain surgery, or in good health (not recorded which). CDR3s include the opening cysteine and the closing phenylalanine or tryptophan. A D gene is named only where the DNA matches it firmly. Size is stated for part of the rows, as once, few or many counts, or as a class when the clone is expanded.

CDR3 DNA	CDR3 protein	clone size	V gene	J gene	D gene
TGCAATGCTATCGACAGGCTAGCCTACGAGCAGTACTTC	CNAIDRLAYEQYF	NA	TRBV20-1	TRBJ2-7	NA
TGTGCCAGTAGCGGGTTTCACAATGAGCAGTTCTTC	CASSGFHNEQFF	NA	TRBV19	TRBJ2-1	NA
TGTGCCAGCAGTTCCTCCACTATCTCTGGAAACACCATATATTTT	CASSSSTISGNTIYF	NA	TRBV12-3/TRBV12-4	TRBJ1-3	NA
TGTGCCAGCAGGGCAACAGGGGGAAAGGGAGAGGATGGCTACACCTTC	CASRATGGKGEDGYTF	NA	TRBV12-3/TRBV12-4	TRBJ1-2	TRBD1
TGTGCCAGCAGCCCGAGACAGCAGGTAACTGAAGCTTTCTTT	CASSPRQQVTEAFF	many	TRBV6-1	TRBJ1-1	NA
TGTGCCAGTAGGACGCGGGACCTTACGATCTTC	CASRTRDLTIF	few	TRBV19	TRBJ1-2	NA
TGTGCCAGTTCCGAACAGGGGGCTTACACTGAAGCTTTCTTT	CASSEQGAYTEAFF	few	TRBV2	TRBJ1-1	TRBD1
TGCGCCAGCAGCCAAGAGTTTAGGGGTAGGAATGAGCAGTTCTTC	CASSQEFRGRNEQFF	few	TRBV4-1	TRBJ2-1	NA
TGTGCCAGCAGGCGTACGAGCGGGAGTTCCTCCTACAATGAGCAGTTCTTC	CASRRTSGSSSYNEQFF	few	TRBV6-1	TRBJ2-1	TRBD2
TGTGCCAGCATCTTAGAGGACAGGGACTCTGGAAACACCATATATTTT	CASILEDRDSGNTIYF	NA	TRBV7-9	TRBJ1-3	TRBD1
TGTGCCAGCTGCACCGGGACTCCCAATGAGCAGTTCTTC	CASCTGTPNEQFF	many	TRBV28	TRBJ2-1	NA
TGTGCCAGCAGCCGATCCCTAGCGGGAGGGCCTAATGAGCAGTTCTTC	CASSRSLAGGPNEQFF	once	TRBV4-2	TRBJ2-1	TRBD2
TGTGCCAGCAGTTGGGTCCATGGAGATACGCAGTATTTT	CASSWVHGDTQYF	few	TRBV28	TRBJ2-3	NA
TGCAGTGCTAGTATATCAGAAGAGACCCAGTACTTC	CSASISEETQYF	NA	TRBV20-1	TRBJ2-5	NA
TGTGCCAGCAGTGGGCGGTGGGAAAATGAGCAGTTCTTC	CASSGRWENEQFF	NA	TRBV6-4	TRBJ2-1	NA
TGTGCCAGCAGTGAAGTAAGGGGATCCACGCAGTATTTT	CASSEVRGSTQYF	many	TRBV6-1	TRBJ2-3	NA
TGTGCCAGCAGTTTATCCCTGGACAGGCAGTCCTACGAGCAGTACTTC	CASSLSLDRQSYEQYF	NA	TRBV28	TRBJ2-7	TRBD1
TGTGCCAGCAGTCGGGACGCAGGCTATGGCTACACCTTC	CASSRDAGYGYTF	few	TRBV6-1	TRBJ1-2	NA
TGTGCCAGTAGTTACGCTAGCGGGAGCGAGCAGTACTTC	CASSYASGSEQYF	once	TRBV6-5	TRBJ2-7	TRBD2
TGTGCCAGCAGTTTGGGTAGAGATAATTCACCCCTCCACTTT	CASSLGRDNSPLHF	NA	TRBV6-1	TRBJ1-6	NA
TGTGCCAGCAGCCTCAACCTGGGACAGGGGGGGTATGGCTACACCTTC	CASSLNLGQGGYGYTF	NA	TRBV7-6	TRBJ1-2	TRBD1
TGTGCCAGCAGCCCCGGACAGCAGATCACTGAAGCTTTCTTT	CASSPGQQITEAFF	few	TRBV7-9	TRBJ1-1	NA
TGTGCCAGCAGTTTAAGCCTGACGAGGCGGGCTGCTGAAGCTTTCTTT	CASSLSLTRRAAEAFF	NA	TRBV27	TRBJ1-1	NA
TGCAGTGCTACTAGCGGGGAATACGAGCAGTACTTC	CSATSGEYEQYF	NA	TRBV20-1	TRBJ2-7	TRBD2
TGTGCCAGCAGCTCTGTCGGGGAGCAGTTCTTC	CASSSVGEQFF	NA	TRBV5-6	TRBJ2-1	NA
TGTGCCAGCAGTTTGGGACAGACACCTTATCAGCCCCAGCATTTT	CASSLGQTPYQPQHF	many	TRBV6-1	TRBJ1-5	TRBD1